These T cell receptor beta chains were read from a single sample in a study of cytomegalovirus exposure and HLA in healthy donors. TCRdb's copy holds only in-frame clones and misses some; the assay was immunoSEQ multiplex PCR. Seen here are over 200,000 clones, 80% to 90% observed once, and the top ten hold 2.9%. Sequencing was performed on PBMCs. These receptors were taken from a woman between 18 and 29 years old in good health and CMV-seronegative. Both conserved end residues are part of each CDR3. The D gene is left open where the match is weak. Clone size is given for some rows only: seen once, a few or many times, or a class if the clone is expanded.

d_call | j_call | v_call | clone_size | cdr3_nt | cdr3_aa
TRBD2 | TRBJ2-1 | TRBV6-4 | . | TGTGCCAGCAAGAACGGGACTATTAGGGTTGAGCAGTTCTTC | CASKNGTIRVEQFF
TRBD1 | TRBJ2-1 | TRBV25-1 | . | TGTGCCAGCAGTGAGAGGAGGGGGACAGGGGTCTACAATGAGCAGTTCTTC | CASSERRGTGVYNEQFF
TRBD1 | TRBJ1-2 | TRBV2 | once | TGTGCCGTGTTCCGGGACAGGACCTATGGCTACACCTTC | CAVFRDRTYGYTF
. | TRBJ2-7 | TRBV6-5 | . | TGTGCCAGCAGTTCCACCTACGAGCAGTACTTC | CASSSTYEQYF
TRBD1 | TRBJ2-5 | TRBV27 | . | TGTGCCAGCAGTTTCGACAGGGGAGAGACCCAGTACTTC | CASSFDRGETQYF
. | TRBJ1-4 | TRBV28 | . | TGTGCCAGCAGGTCCTCTGTTGAACTGTTTTTT | CASRSSVELFF
. | TRBJ1-1 | TRBV2 | . | TGTGCCAGCAGTGTACGGGGCACTGAAGCTTTCTTT | CASSVRGTEAFF
. | TRBJ1-2 | TRBV19 | . | TGTGCCAGTAGTACGCCTAGCCGGGGTGGCTACACCTTC | CASSTPSRGGYTF
TRBD2 | TRBJ2-2 | TRBV4-1 | . | TGCGCCAGCAGCTTCGTACTAGCGGGAGTAAACCCCGGGGAGCTGTTTTTT | CASSFVLAGVNPGELFF
TRBD1 | TRBJ2-1 | TRBV6-5 | . | TGTGCCAGCAGTCGGGACAGGAGCTCCTACAATGAGCAGTTCTTC | CASSRDRSSYNEQFF
. | TRBJ2-7 | TRBV28 | . | TGTGCCACCTTGGACAGATACTACGAGCAGTACTTC | CATLDRYYEQYF
TRBD2 | TRBJ2-1 | TRBV10-3 | . | TGTGCCATCAGTGAGTTTAAGGGACTAGCGTCGCATGAGCAGTTCTTC | CAISEFKGLASHEQFF
. | TRBJ1-2 | TRBV6-5 | . | TGTGCCAGCAGTTACTCTTCCAGGAATGGCTACACCTTC | CASSYSSRNGYTF
. | TRBJ2-1 | TRBV19 | . | TGTGCCAGTAGAAATCAGGAGGGCCTCTCCTACAATGAGCAGTTCTTC | CASRNQEGLSYNEQFF
TRBD1 | TRBJ2-7 | TRBV29-1 | . | TGCAGTGTAACCTCAGGGGGCCTCTCCTACGAGCAGTACTTC | CSVTSGGLSYEQYF
TRBD1 | TRBJ2-1 | TRBV5-1 | . | TGCGCCAGCACACCGGGACAGGCTTCGGATGAGCAGTTCTTC | CASTPGQASDEQFF
. | TRBJ2-7 | TRBV30 | . | TGTGCCTGGAGTGATGTTCCGAGACAGCCAGTCTACGAGCAGTACTTC | CAWSDVPRQPVYEQYF
. | TRBJ1-5 | TRBV7-2 | . | TGTGCCAGCAGCCTGGACAGCAAGGGTCAGCCCCAGCATTTT | CASSLDSKGQPQHF
TRBD1 | TRBJ1-2 | TRBV11-2 | . | TGTGCCAGCAGCTCCCACAGGGGGCAGTACTATGGCTACACCTTC | CASSSHRGQYYGYTF
. | TRBJ1-5 | TRBV2 | . | TGTGCCAGCGCTTGGACAGAAAATCAGCCCCAGCATTTT | CASAWTENQPQHF
TRBD1 | TRBJ2-1 | TRBV25-1 | . | TGTGCCAGCAGTCCCAACAGGGGTCCCTACAATGAGCAGTTCTTC | CASSPNRGPYNEQFF
. | TRBJ2-1 | TRBV6-1 | . | TGTGCCAGCAGCAAAGGACTTGAGCAGTTCTTC | CASSKGLEQFF
. | TRBJ2-3 | TRBV15 | . | TGTGCCACCAGCAGAGATTTAGTACTAATGGGAGATACGCAGTATTTT | CATSRDLVLMGDTQYF
TRBD2 | TRBJ2-1 | TRBV29-1 | . | TGCAGCGTTGAAGGCGGGAGTGAGTCCTACAATGAGCAGTTCTTC | CSVEGGSESYNEQFF
. | TRBJ2-5 | TRBV29-1 | . | TGCAGCGTTATTCTAGCTTTGGGGACCCAGTACTTC | CSVILALGTQYF
. | TRBJ2-2 | TRBV6-5 | once | TGTGCCACCCAACGCCAGGGAATCGGGGAGCTGTTTTTT | CATQRQGIGELFF
TRBD2 | TRBJ2-1 | TRBV29-1 | . | TGCAGCGTTGTTCGGCGGGAGACTGAGAATGAGCAGTTCTTC | CSVVRRETENEQFF
. | TRBJ2-2 | TRBV6-5 | . | TGTGCCAGCAGTTACGAGTATGCCGGGGAGCTGTTTTTT | CASSYEYAGELFF
TRBD1 | TRBJ1-4 | TRBV28 | . | TGTGCCAGCAGTTTAAGGGGGCTTAATGAAAAACTGTTTTTT | CASSLRGLNEKLFF
. | TRBJ2-3 | TRBV28 | . | TGTGCCAGCAGCTCGGGACTCGCCGGTACGCAGTATTTT | CASSSGLAGTQYF
. | TRBJ2-3 | TRBV4-1 | . | TGCGCCAGCGGACAGGATACGCAGTATTTT | CASGQDTQYF
. | TRBJ2-7 | TRBV6-6 | . | TGTGCCAGCAGTTCGCAGGGCCATCTTTACGAGCAGTACTTC | CASSSQGHLYEQYF
. | TRBJ2-5 | TRBV18 | . | TGTGCCAGCTCACCGAGGCAGGAGACCCAGTACTTC | CASSPRQETQYF
TRBD2 | TRBJ2-1 | TRBV5-1 | . | TGCGCCAGCAGCTTGAGCGGGAGTTCTGAAAATGAGCAGTTCTTC | CASSLSGSSENEQFF
TRBD1 | TRBJ2-7 | TRBV2 | . | TGTGCCAGCAGGGAACAGGGGCGGGAGCAGTACTTC | CASREQGREQYF
. | TRBJ2-2 | TRBV7-6 | . | TGTGCCAGCAGCTTAATGTTAGCCGAGAACGGGGAGCTGTTTTTT | CASSLMLAENGELFF
TRBD2 | TRBJ2-1 | TRBV7-9 | . | TGTGCCAGCAGCTTAGCCGGACTAGCGGAGCTCAATGAGCAGTTCTTC | CASSLAGLAELNEQFF
TRBD1 | TRBJ1-1 | TRBV4-1 | few | TGCGCCAGCAGCCGCCGACAGGGAATGTGGGACACTGAAGCTTTCTTT | CASSRRQGMWDTEAFF
TRBD1 | TRBJ2-7 | TRBV5-1 | . | TGCGCCAGCCGACAGGGGACGAGCCTAACCTACGAGCAGTACTTC | CASRQGTSLTYEQYF
. | TRBJ2-4 | TRBV18 | . | TGTGCCAGCTCACCAGGAGGCGCGTTGGGCAAAAACATTCAGTACTTC | CASSPGGALGKNIQYF
TRBD1 | TRBJ1-2 | TRBV30 | once | TGTGCCTGGAGGGAGTGGGGACAGGGGTTCGAAAATGGCTACACCTTC | CAWREWGQGFENGYTF
TRBD1 | TRBJ1-1 | TRBV18 | . | TGTGCCAGCTCACCACAACAAGACAGGGGACTATTACGAACTGAAGCTTTCTTT | CASSPQQDRGLLRTEAFF
. | TRBJ1-1 | TRBV28 | . | TGTGCCAGCAGTTTACCCAAGAACATGAACACTGAAGCTTTCTTT | CASSLPKNMNTEAFF
. | TRBJ1-1 | TRBV20-1 | once | TGCAGTGCGTCTAGCGGCACTGAAGCTTTCTTT | CSASSGTEAFF
TRBD2 | TRBJ2-7 | TRBV28 | . | TGTGCCAGCAGTCCGCTAGCGGGAGCCTACGAGCAGTACTTC | CASSPLAGAYEQYF
TRBD2 | TRBJ2-1 | TRBV4-3 | . | TGCGCCAGCAGCCAAGTCATGCCGACTAGCGGGAGGGGGGCTGAGCAGTTCTTC | CASSQVMPTSGRGAEQFF
TRBD1 | TRBJ1-2 | TRBV6-6 | . | TGTGCCAGCAGACCGGACAGGTACTATGGCTACACCTTC | CASRPDRYYGYTF
TRBD2 | TRBJ2-7 | TRBV19 | . | TGTGCCAGTAGTAGTGAACGGACTAGCGGGACCGCTATGGAGCAGTACTTC | CASSSERTSGTAMEQYF
TRBD2 | TRBJ2-1 | TRBV9 | . | TGTGCCAGCAGCGGCGGGGGCTACAATGAGCAGTTCTTC | CASSGGGYNEQFF
TRBD1 | TRBJ1-2 | TRBV28 | . | TGTGCCGGAAAGGGACAGGGCCACTATGGCTACACCTTC | CAGKGQGHYGYTF
TRBD2 | TRBJ2-1 | TRBV28 | . | TGTGCCAGCAGTTTAGGGGGAGGGAACAATGAGCAGTTCTTC | CASSLGGGNNEQFF
TRBD1 | TRBJ1-1 | TRBV6-6 | . | TGTGCCAGCAGGGGACAGAGGAACCCTATGAACACTGAAGCTTTCTTT | CASRGQRNPMNTEAFF
. | TRBJ1-4 | TRBV4-1 | . | TGCGCCAGCAGCCAAGATCTGCAGACTGCAACTAATGAAAAACTGTTTTTT | CASSQDLQTATNEKLFF
TRBD1 | TRBJ1-3 | TRBV18 | . | TGTGCCAGCACTCAGGGGGTCTCTGGAAACACCATATATTTT | CASTQGVSGNTIYF
TRBD1 | TRBJ2-7 | TRBV28 | . | TGTGCCAGCAGTTTTATAATTAGACAGGGTGACTACGAGCAGTACTTC | CASSFIIRQGDYEQYF
. | TRBJ1-1 | TRBV7-8 | . | TGTGCCAGCAGCTTATTCGGTTCCCCTGGCACTGAAGCTTTCTTT | CASSLFGSPGTEAFF
TRBD2 | TRBJ2-7 | TRBV5-8 | . | TGTGCCAGCAGCTTGGTGGGACTAGCGAGGGAGCAGTACTTC | CASSLVGLAREQYF